The sequence of this T cell receptor (beta chain) was determined in a study of T cells in Graves' hyperthyroidism and ophthalmopathy. Uncontrolled infection, other autoimmune disease, pregnancy or lactation led to exclusion. Diagnostic decisions used clinical symptoms, serum thyroxine and TRAb, thyroid ultrasound and orbital computed tomography. A roughly 10 ml volume of fresh peripheral blood provided the PBMCs. This clonotype appeared a few times. Its antigen is currently unknown. What was amplified from RNA transcripts were TCR beta CDR3 regions. The HTBI primer set drove a first-round RT-PCR of the TCR CDR3. TCRdb passed the multiplex PCR reads through MiXCR, listing each CDR3 protein once. The sample shows 300,000 to 500,000 distinct CDR3 sequences, 11% to 15% of them seen only once. Notes on the study in general: Ophthalmopathy was separated from stable hyperthyroidism by a 13 V-J model.

Germline V gene sequence: CDR1 DFQATT, CDR2 SNEGSKA (reference sequence). CDR3 length: 12 residues. V was cut by 4 bases and J by 2 bases, with 9 bases left in between. J is TRBJ2-7 and V is TRBV20-1; D gene uncertain. This TCR was recovered from a man over 45 with Graves' ophthalmopathy. The specimen was blood. The CDR3 region is CSATDSTYEQYF. CDR3 bases: TGCAGTGCTACCGACTCCACCTACGAGCAGTACTTC.